The clone carrying this T cell receptor (beta chain) was counted between two and nine times. Its antigen remains unidentified. The data derive from a study of response to subunit inactivated influenza vaccine. Findings of the study overall: Every seasonal influenza vaccination brings in few new T cells, the authors suggested.

TCRdb called the RT-PCR reads again in MiXCR, with one record for every CDR3 protein. The sample contains 860,000 or so distinct CDR3 sequences, 20% to 25% of which appear only once. V gave up 1 base and J gave up 6 bases, with 6 bases separating them. Germline-derived CDR1 and CDR2 are KGHSH and LQKENI. This CDR3 spans 12 amino acids. The material sequenced was PBMCs from blood, taken more than 4 days after vaccination. The rearrangement joins TRBV18 to TRBJ2-5; the D gene is possibly TRBD1 (5 bases). This clonotype was obtained from a man in his fifties who received an inactivated influenza vaccine. The CDR3 is CASSPQGKTQYF. The CDR3 DNA reads TGTGCCAGCTCACCACAGGGGAAGACCCAGTACTTC.